The rows below give T cell receptor beta chains drawn from one sample of a study of patients and donors after allogeneic stem cell transplantation. Each CDR3 protein gets one entry after TCRdb re-called the RT-PCR reads with MiXCR. The sample yields approximately 410,000 distinct CDR3 sequences, roughly 17% seen once. Sample: blood, either unsorted or a sorted T cell fraction (not recorded which). These receptors were collected from a human donor who was either an allogeneic HSCT recipient or a stem cell or donor lymphocyte infusion donor (not recorded which). It is not recorded whose cells these are; they may come from a transplant donor. The CDR3 runs from the conserved cysteine through the conserved F or W. Fields, in order: V gene, CDR3 length, J gene, D gene, clone size, CDR3 DNA, CDR3 protein. A D gene is named only where the DNA matches it firmly. A row's size may be missing; if present it is once, few, many or a size class.

TRBV6-5,12,TRBJ1-2,NA,few,TGTGCCAGCAGGGCCCAGGACTATGGCTACACCTTC,CASRAQDYGYTF
TRBV29-1,15,TRBJ1-3,NA,few,TGCAGCGTTGAGGGAACAGTTAACTCTGGAAACACCATATATTTT,CSVEGTVNSGNTIYF
TRBV7-7,13,TRBJ2-5,NA,NA,TGTGCCAGCAGCTTGTACCGGATGGAGACCCAGTACTTC,CASSLYRMETQYF
TRBV15,15,TRBJ2-1,TRBD2,many,TGTGCCACCAGTCGACTAGCGGGAGGTATCAATGAGCAGTTCTTC,CATSRLAGGINEQFF
TRBV6-2/TRBV6-3,15,TRBJ2-1,NA,few,TGTGCCAGCAGTTACCCCTGGGACACCAACAATGAGCAGTTCTTC,CASSYPWDTNNEQFF
TRBV11-2,15,TRBJ2-1,NA,few,TGTGCCAGCAGCCAAGCTAGGTCGTCCGAGAATGAGCAGTTCTTC,CASSQARSSENEQFF
TRBV29-1,13,TRBJ2-7,NA,few,TGCAGCGTTGAAAGGGCTTCCTCCTACGAGCAGTACTTC,CSVERASSYEQYF
TRBV12-3/TRBV12-4,14,TRBJ1-6,TRBD1,NA,TGTGCCAGCAGTTCGAGGACAGGGGGATCACCCCTCCACTTT,CASSSRTGGSPLHF
TRBV6-1,16,TRBJ1-2,NA,few,TGTGCCAGCAGTGAACGGAGGGGCGTAGGTAACTATGGCTACACCTTC,CASSERRGVGNYGYTF
TRBV20-1,10,TRBJ2-1,NA,NA,TGCAGTGCTAGGGCCATTGAGCAGTTCTTC,CSARAIEQFF